These T cell receptor beta chains were read from a single sample in a study of T cell changes during pregnancy in multiple sclerosis. TCRdb's copy holds only in-frame clones and misses some; the assay was immunoSEQ multiplex PCR. The repertoire includes more than 50,000 clones, around 90% of them detected once, and around 0.85% sits in the top ten. The specimen was peripheral blood, collected before pregnancy. The receptors here all came from a female donor with multiple sclerosis, enrolled in a pregnancy study. CDR3s include the opening cysteine and the closing phenylalanine or tryptophan. The D gene is left open where the match is weak. The size field is filled for only some rows; it gives once, few, many or a size class.

v_call: TRBV12-5
j_call: TRBJ2-5
clone_size: -
d_call: -
cdr3_aa: CASGLVQKAGTPLGETQYF
cdr3_nt: TGTGCTAGTGGTTTGGTACAAAAGGCCGGGACACCCCTTGGGGAGACCCAGTACTTC

v_call: TRBV5-6
j_call: TRBJ1-5
clone_size: -
d_call: -
cdr3_aa: CASSLVAGGQPQHF
cdr3_nt: TGTGCCAGCAGCTTGGTAGCGGGAGGGCAGCCCCAGCATTTT

v_call: TRBV7-9
j_call: TRBJ1-2
clone_size: -
d_call: TRBD1
cdr3_aa: CASSLTTGTGNPGYTF
cdr3_nt: TGTGCCAGCAGCCTTACTACCGGGACAGGGAACCCTGGCTACACCTTC

v_call: TRBV5-4
j_call: TRBJ1-1
clone_size: -
d_call: -
cdr3_aa: CASALGGRGGAEAFF
cdr3_nt: TGTGCCAGCGCTTTGGGAGGGCGCGGGGGAGCTGAAGCTTTCTTT

v_call: TRBV7-8
j_call: TRBJ2-5
clone_size: -
d_call: TRBD2
cdr3_aa: CASGRGGGVIETQYF
cdr3_nt: TGTGCCAGCGGGCGTGGCGGGGGGGTAATAGAGACCCAGTACTTC

v_call: TRBV6-1
j_call: TRBJ1-2
clone_size: once
d_call: -
cdr3_aa: CASSALYGYTF
cdr3_nt: TGTGCCAGCAGTGCCCTCTATGGCTACACCTTC

v_call: TRBV4-3
j_call: TRBJ1-2
clone_size: -
d_call: TRBD1
cdr3_aa: CASSQGIDRGFYGYTF
cdr3_nt: TGCGCCAGCAGCCAGGGGATTGACAGGGGGTTCTATGGCTACACCTTC

v_call: TRBV4-2
j_call: TRBJ2-4
clone_size: -
d_call: -
cdr3_aa: CASSPGGPRRQNIQYF
cdr3_nt: TGTGCCAGCAGCCCGGGGGGCCCGCGGCGGCAAAACATTCAGTACTTC

v_call: TRBV7-6
j_call: TRBJ2-7
clone_size: -
d_call: -
cdr3_aa: CASSLELVPHEQYF
cdr3_nt: TGTGCCAGCAGCTTAGAACTAGTCCCCCACGAGCAGTACTTC

v_call: TRBV5-6
j_call: TRBJ1-1
clone_size: -
d_call: -
cdr3_aa: CASSWGGTEAFF
cdr3_nt: TGTGCCAGCAGCTGGGGGGGGACTGAAGCTTTCTTT

v_call: TRBV6-6
j_call: TRBJ2-1
clone_size: -
d_call: -
cdr3_aa: CASTLLGDNEQFF
cdr3_nt: TGTGCCAGCACTCTTTTAGGGGACAATGAGCAGTTCTTC

v_call: TRBV7-2
j_call: TRBJ2-7
clone_size: -
d_call: -
cdr3_aa: CASSFITGITYEQYF
cdr3_nt: TGTGCCAGCAGCTTTATAACGGGGATCACCTACGAGCAGTACTTC

v_call: TRBV19
j_call: TRBJ2-3
clone_size: -
d_call: -
cdr3_aa: CASSNPTPAGTQYF
cdr3_nt: TGTGCCAGTAGTAACCCGACTCCCGCAGGGACGCAGTATTTT

v_call: TRBV7-6
j_call: TRBJ1-5
clone_size: -
d_call: -
cdr3_aa: CASSFAIAGQPQHF
cdr3_nt: TGTGCCAGCAGCTTCGCGATCGCGGGTCAGCCCCAGCATTTT

v_call: TRBV4-1
j_call: TRBJ1-3
clone_size: -
d_call: -
cdr3_aa: CASSQGQEQAVSGNTIYF
cdr3_nt: TGCGCCAGCAGCCAAGGACAGGAACAAGCCGTTTCTGGAAACACCATATATTTT

v_call: TRBV5-4
j_call: TRBJ1-1
clone_size: -
d_call: TRBD1
cdr3_aa: CASSPRDRVTEAFF
cdr3_nt: TGTGCCAGCAGCCCCCGGGACAGGGTAACTGAAGCTTTCTTT

v_call: TRBV6-4
j_call: TRBJ1-1
clone_size: -
d_call: TRBD1
cdr3_aa: CASSVDRGRDTEAFF
cdr3_nt: TGTGCCAGCAGTGTCGACAGGGGACGTGACACTGAAGCTTTCTTT

v_call: TRBV7-3
j_call: TRBJ1-1
clone_size: once
d_call: -
cdr3_aa: CASSPTGDTEAFF
cdr3_nt: TGTGCCAGCAGCCCGACCGGGGACACTGAAGCTTTCTTT

v_call: TRBV6-6
j_call: TRBJ2-5
clone_size: -
d_call: -
cdr3_aa: CASRRQGGPRETQYF
cdr3_nt: TGTGCCAGCAGGCGTCAGGGAGGCCCGAGAGAGACCCAGTACTTC

v_call: TRBV6-5
j_call: TRBJ1-2
clone_size: -
d_call: -
cdr3_aa: CASRTSRDRSQSF
cdr3_nt: TGTGCCAGCAGAACTAGCCGGGACCGCTCCCAGTCCTTC

v_call: TRBV2
j_call: TRBJ2-3
clone_size: -
d_call: -
cdr3_aa: CASLVGVQYF
cdr3_nt: TGTGCCAGCCTGGTAGGGGTGCAATATTTT

v_call: TRBV7-3
j_call: TRBJ1-4
clone_size: -
d_call: TRBD1
cdr3_aa: CASSPGQGNVEKLFF
cdr3_nt: TGTGCCAGCAGCCCTGGACAGGGGAATGTGGAAAAACTGTTTTTT

v_call: TRBV7-8
j_call: TRBJ2-7
clone_size: -
d_call: TRBD2
cdr3_aa: CASSLGTSGGYGSYEQYF
cdr3_nt: TGTGCCAGCAGCTTAGGGACTAGCGGGGGGTACGGCTCCTACGAGCAGTACTTC

v_call: TRBV9
j_call: TRBJ2-3
clone_size: -
d_call: TRBD2
cdr3_aa: CASSVERGRGGKDTQYF
cdr3_nt: TGTGCCAGCAGCGTAGAGCGGGGGCGGGGGGGCAAAGATACGCAGTATTTT

v_call: TRBV5-1
j_call: TRBJ2-7
clone_size: -
d_call: TRBD1
cdr3_aa: CASSLAGTGSSYEQYF
cdr3_nt: TGCGCCAGCAGCTTGGCCGGGACAGGGAGCTCCTACGAGCAGTACTTC

v_call: TRBV6-5
j_call: TRBJ1-2
clone_size: -
d_call: -
cdr3_aa: CASSYSGEPYGYTF
cdr3_nt: TGTGCCAGCAGTTACTCAGGAGAGCCCTATGGCTACACCTTC

v_call: TRBV5-4
j_call: TRBJ1-1
clone_size: -
d_call: TRBD1
cdr3_aa: CASRATGTVNTEAFF
cdr3_nt: TGTGCCAGCAGGGCAACCGGGACAGTGAACACTGAAGCTTTCTTT

v_call: TRBV7-2
j_call: TRBJ2-1
clone_size: -
d_call: TRBD2
cdr3_aa: CASSLLGLAGDNEQFF
cdr3_nt: TGTGCCAGCAGCTTATTAGGACTAGCGGGGGACAATGAGCAGTTCTTC

v_call: TRBV5-6
j_call: TRBJ1-2
clone_size: -
d_call: -
cdr3_aa: CASSLPLGGEGYTF
cdr3_nt: TGTGCCAGCAGCTTGCCCCTTGGGGGCGAGGGCTACACCTTC

v_call: TRBV25-1
j_call: TRBJ2-5
clone_size: -
d_call: TRBD2
cdr3_aa: CASSPVGAGGQETQYF
cdr3_nt: TGTGCCAGCAGCCCCGTGGGTGCGGGGGGGCAAGAGACCCAGTACTTC

v_call: TRBV6-5
j_call: TRBJ1-1
clone_size: -
d_call: -
cdr3_aa: CASTSIGGGDTEAFF
cdr3_nt: TGTGCCAGCACTTCCATTGGGGGGGGAGACACTGAAGCTTTCTTT

v_call: TRBV5-4
j_call: TRBJ1-1
clone_size: once
d_call: TRBD1
cdr3_aa: CASGLTGREAFF
cdr3_nt: TGTGCCAGCGGGTTGACAGGGAGAGAAGCTTTCTTT

v_call: TRBV19
j_call: TRBJ1-5
clone_size: -
d_call: TRBD1
cdr3_aa: CASSIGRPGTGIQPQHF
cdr3_nt: TGTGCCAGTAGTATAGGGAGGCCCGGGACAGGGATTCAGCCCCAGCATTTT

v_call: TRBV19
j_call: TRBJ2-1
clone_size: once
d_call: -
cdr3_aa: CASTQGSGDEQFF
cdr3_nt: TGTGCCAGTACTCAGGGGTCTGGGGATGAGCAGTTCTTC

v_call: TRBV25-1
j_call: TRBJ2-2
clone_size: -
d_call: -
cdr3_aa: CASSSGQNTGELFF
cdr3_nt: TGTGCCAGCAGTTCGGGACAGAACACCGGGGAGCTGTTTTTT